The 32 T cell receptor beta chains listed next were all sequenced from one sample in a study of blood T cell repertoires in COVID-19. Clones were read by immunoSEQ multiplex PCR, and TCRdb kept only the in-frame ones, dropping some. The sample has 400,000 to 450,000 clones, around 88% seen once. The specimen sequenced was peripheral blood. The origin of the receptors is a woman aged 45-65 years with COVID-19, enrolled during active disease.

The chain joins TRBV9 to TRBJ2-7, with 12 bases that match TRBD2. Unmatched junction bases numbered 4, after V lost 0 bases and J lost 0 bases. Per germline, CDR1 SGDLS and CDR2 YYNGEE. The CDR3 is made up of 17 amino acids. Here the CDR3 reads CASSVGLAGVPSYEQYF. CDR3 DNA sequence: TGTGCCAGCAGCGTAGGACTAGCGGGGGTCCCCTCCTACGAGCAGTACTTC.

This chain uses TRBV15 with TRBJ1-2; D not resolved. CDR1 and CDR2 from the germline V gene are LNHNV and YYDKDF (reference sequence). V was pared by 3 bases and J by 4 bases, with 12 bases between. The CDR3 has 14 amino acids. CDR3 sequence reads: CATSRGGSSYGYTF. The DNA for the CDR3 is TGTGCCACCAGCAGGGGAGGGAGCTCCTATGGCTACACCTTC. Supplemented by reference TRBV15 and TRBJ1-2, the full variable domain reads DAMVIQNPRYQVTQFGKPVTLSCSQTLNHNVMYWYQQKSSQAPKLLFHYYDKDFNNEADTPDNFQSRRPNTSFCFLDIRSPGLGDTAMYLCATSRGGSSYGYTFGSGTRLTVV.

V is TRBV27 and J is TRBJ2-1; the match to TRBD2 covers 12 bases. This CDR3 has 19 residues. Looked up from germline, CDR1 is MNHEY and CDR2 is SMNVEV (reference sequence). V gave up 5 bases and J gave up 0 bases; unmatched junction bases: 11. Here the CDR3 DNA reads TGTGCCAGCAGTCCAACGACTAGCGGGGGAATTCTCTCCTACAATGAGCAGTTCTTC. Its protein product is CASSPTTSGGILSYNEQFF.

This chain uses TRBV5-6 with TRBJ1-1; D is unclear. CDR1 is SGHDT and CDR2 is YYEEEE in the germline V gene. CDR3 length equals 13 residues. V was trimmed by 0 bases and J by 4 bases, leaving 7 bases between them. CDR3 nucleotide sequence: TGTGCCAGCAGCTTGGTGTCCATCACTGAAGCTTTCTTT. This sequence encodes CASSLVSITEAFF.

This clone has more than one count but fewer than ten. The CDR3 here is CASSLSGLWNQPQHF. CDR3 DNA: TGCGCCAGCAGCCTCAGTGGGCTTTGGAATCAGCCCCAGCATTTT. The V and J genes are TRBV5-1 and TRBJ1-5; D is unclear. V was cut by 4 bases and J by 4 bases, with 15 bases left in between. The length of the CDR3 is 15 residues. The V gene's germline CDR1 is SGHRS and CDR2 YFSETQ.

In this sample, this clone turned up a few times. The chain carries TRBV4-1 and TRBJ1-1; D might be TRBD1 (6 bases). V was cut by 7 bases and J by 3 bases, with 21 bases left in between. Germline CDR1 MGHRA, CDR2 YSYEKL. The CDR3 is 16 amino acids. CDR3 loop: CASNPTGTREDTEAFF. CDR3 DNA: TGCGCCAGCAACCCGACAGGAACAAGAGAGGACACTGAAGCTTTCTTT.

The chain uses TRBV5-1 and TRBJ2-3; the match to TRBD2 covers 10 bases. Germline assignment: CDR1 SGHRS and CDR2 YFSETQ. Trimming cost V 5 bases and J 2 bases; bases outside gene matches: 5. The CDR3 consists of 15 residues. In DNA, the CDR3 is TGCGCCAGCAGTTCGGGACTAGCGACCACAGATACGCAGTATTTT. Translation: CASSSGLATTDTQYF. The whole variable domain, filled in from reference TRBV5-1 and TRBJ2-3, reads KAGVTQTPRYLIKTRGQQVTLSCSPISGHRSVSWYQQTPGQGLQFLFEYFSETQRNKGNFPGRFSGRQFSNSRSEMNVSTLELGDSALYLCASSSGLATTDTQYFGPGTRLTVL.

V is TRBV19 and J is TRBJ1-6, with 11 positions matching TRBD1. This CDR3 has 16 residues. CDR1 and CDR2 from the germline V gene are LNHDA and SQIVND (reference sequence). Trimming at V came to 3 bases and at J to 7 bases, leaving 5 bases not matched to a gene. The chain's CDR3 is CASSIQGQGANSPLHF. The CDR3, as DNA: TGTGCCAGTAGTATCCAAGGACAGGGGGCAAATTCACCCCTCCACTTT.

V gene TRBV7-8 combines with J gene TRBJ2-7; 9 bases map to TRBD2. The trim removed 5 bases at V and 3 bases at J, leaving 5 bases unmatched. The germline V gene has CDR1 SGHVS and CDR2 FQNEAQ. The length of the CDR3 is 14 residues. The CDR3 region is CASSAREGVYEQYF. In DNA, the CDR3 is TGTGCCAGCAGCGCGCGGGAGGGGGTCTACGAGCAGTACTTC. Based on the CDR3 plus reference TRBV7-8 and TRBJ2-7, the full variable domain is GAGVSQSPRYKVAKRGQDVALRCDPISGHVSLFWYQQALGQGPEFLTYFQNEAQLDKSGLPSDRFFAERPEGSVSTLKIQRTQQEDSAVYLCASSAREGVYEQYFGPGTRLTVT.

This sequence joins TRBV30 and TRBJ1-4, with D possibly matching TRBD1 (5 bases). V was cut by 0 bases and J by 6 bases, with 8 bases left in between. The CDR3 spans 13 residues. Germline CDR1 and CDR2: GTSNPN and SVGIG (reference sequence). CDR3 DNA sequence: TGTGCCTGGAGTGTTGGGGGGTATGAAAAACTGTTTTTT. Its translation: CAWSVGGYEKLFF.

V gene TRBV28 combines with J gene TRBJ1-2; 7 bases map to TRBD1. Germline lookup yields CDR1 MDHEN and CDR2 SYDVKM. The ends lost 7 bases at V and 4 bases at J; junction bases unmatched: 9. There are 14 residues in the CDR3. The CDR3 sequence is CASTSDREAYGYTF. CDR3 sequence (DNA): TGTGCCAGCACCTCAGACAGGGAGGCCTATGGCTACACCTTC.

The chain is built from TRBV6-5 and TRBJ1-2; weak D call: TRBD1 (6 bases). V lost 0 bases, J lost 10 bases, and 12 bases lay in between. The CDR3 covers 13 residues. Per germline, CDR1 MNHEY and CDR2 SVGAGI. CDR3 residues: CASSYSSRGPYTF. CDR3 nucleotides: TGTGCCAGCAGTTACTCGAGCAGGGGACCCTACACCTTC.

The DNA of the CDR3 is TGCGCCAGCAGCTTGGCCCCGGCAGGGGAGGGGACCCAGTACTTC. Its translation is CASSLAPAGEGTQYF. The V and J genes are TRBV5-1 and TRBJ2-5; TRBD2 might be the D (7 bases). The CDR3 is 15 residues long. Trimming took off 0 bases at V and 7 bases at J, with 16 bases between the two ends. Germline lookup yields CDR1 SGHRS and CDR2 YFSETQ.

Notes on this clone: The same CDR3 can be traced to other DNA sequences in this sample. The chain has TRBV3-1 (or the pseudogene TRBV3-2) and TRBJ1-2, with D unresolved. The CDR3 consists of 12 residues. V gave up 0 bases and J gave up 7 bases, with 6 bases separating them. CDR1 is LGHDT, CDR2 YNNKEL, per germline (reference sequence). As DNA, the CDR3 is TGTGCCAGCAGCCAAGATGAGGGTGGCTACACCTTC. This translates into CASSQDEGGYTF.

The rearrangement links TRBV5-5 to TRBJ2-2, with D perhaps TRBD1 (6 bases). Germline loops: CDR1 SGHKS, CDR2 YYEKEE (reference sequence). The CDR3 is 13 residues long. The V end was cut by 5 bases, the J end by 3 bases, with 8 bases between. CDR3 amino acids: CASRGQYTGELFF. CDR3 DNA: TGTGCCAGCAGAGGACAGTACACCGGGGAGCTGTTTTTT.

The chain links TRBV15 to TRBJ2-7; 9 positions match TRBD1. V lost 5 bases, J lost 6 bases, and 23 bases stayed unmatched. The CDR3 is 19 amino acids. Germline lookup yields CDR1 LNHNV and CDR2 YYDKDF (reference sequence). CDR3 coding DNA: TGTGCCACCAGCCGCTTTCAGACAGGGGGGGTCATAAAAGGTGGCGAGCAGTACTTC. Its translation: CATSRFQTGGVIKGGEQYF. Looking up the rest from reference TRBV15 and TRBJ2-7 gives the full variable domain: DAMVIQNPRYQVTQFGKPVTLSCSQTLNHNVMYWYQQKSSQAPKLLFHYYDKDFNNEADTPDNFQSRRPNTSFCFLDIRSPGLGDTAMYLCATSRFQTGGVIKGGEQYFGPGTRLTVT.

The V gene is TRBV12-3 or TRBV12-4, the J gene TRBJ1-2; D is perhaps TRBD1 (5 bases). The CDR3 runs to 13 residues. With 3 bases removed from V and 4 bases from J, the gap between germline ends came to 9 bases. CDR3 residues: CASSLGEGYGYTF. As DNA, the CDR3 is TGTGCCAGCAGTTTGGGGGAGGGCTATGGCTACACCTTC.

The V call is TRBV5-6, the J call TRBJ1-6; no definite D call. The V gene's germline CDR1 is SGHDT and CDR2 YYEEEE. Deletions cut 2 bases from V and 4 bases from J, with 13 bases between. This CDR3 has 16 amino acids. The CDR3 protein is CASSLSVRFYNSPLHF. The CDR3 coding sequence is TGTGCCAGCAGCTTATCGGTCAGGTTTTATAATTCACCCCTCCACTTT.

The rearrangement joins TRBV19 to TRBJ1-2; TRBD1 aligns across 11 bases. The CDR3 has 14 amino acids. From germline, CDR1 is LNHDA and CDR2 SQIVND (reference sequence). V shed 1 base and J 8 bases; nucleotides not matched to a gene: 3. For the CDR3, the DNA is TGTGCCAGTAGTATAGTTGGGACAGGGGGAGGCTACACCTTC. Its protein is CASSIVGTGGGYTF. Full variable domain (remainder filled in from reference TRBV19 and TRBJ1-2): DGGITQSPKYLFRKEGQNVTLSCEQNLNHDAMYWYRQDPGQGLRLIYYSQIVNDFQKGDIAEGYSVSREKKESFPLTVTSAQKNPTAFYLCASSIVGTGGGYTFGSGTRLTVV.

The chain carries TRBV6-5 and TRBJ2-7, with a tentative D call TRBD1 (5 bases). Trimming pared 2 bases from V and 6 bases from J, leaving 14 bases between. There are 14 residues in the CDR3. In germline, CDR1 is MNHEY, CDR2 SVGAGI. CDR3 loop: CASSYQPQGSEQYF. The CDR3 bases are TGTGCCAGCAGTTACCAACCCCAGGGCTCCGAGCAGTACTTC.

The V and J genes are TRBV19 and TRBJ2-1, with TRBD1 identical over 10 bases. In germline, CDR1 is LNHDA, CDR2 SQIVND (reference sequence). The CDR3 sequence is 16 residues long. V lost 4 bases and J lost 4; bases outside the gene matches: 7. The CDR3 DNA sequence: TGTGCCAGTAGTACCCGACAGGGGGCTACGTACAATGAGCAGTTCTTC. The encoded protein is CASSTRQGATYNEQFF.

This sequence joins TRBV5-6 and TRBJ2-3; possible D gene TRBD1, 5 bases. CDR1 SGHDT and CDR2 YYEEEE come from the germline V gene. This CDR3 comprises 17 residues. V was shortened by 2 bases and J by 3 bases, with 19 bases between the two germline ends. Here the CDR3 DNA reads TGTGCCAGCAGCTTAGGGTCGTCAGGGCACTTTACAGATACGCAGTATTTT. Its translation is CASSLGSSGHFTDTQYF.

The chain recombines TRBV24-1 with TRBJ2-1; TRBD2 agrees at 10 bases. Germline CDR1 is KGHDR and CDR2 is SFDVKD. The CDR3 is made up of 16 amino acids. Trimming removed 3 bases from V and 7 bases from J; junction bases left unmatched: 8. CDR3 amino acids: CATSDPSGGAKNEQFF. DNA for the CDR3: TGTGCCACCAGTGATCCCAGCGGGGGGGCGAAAAATGAGCAGTTCTTC.

V gene TRBV3-1 (or the pseudogene TRBV3-2) combines with J gene TRBJ2-1; perhaps TRBD2 as D (6 bases). The length of the CDR3 is 17 residues. Germline assignment: CDR1 LGHDT and CDR2 YNNKEL (reference sequence). V lost 1 base and J 10 bases, leaving 23 bases between the germline ends. For the CDR3, the DNA is TGTGCCAGCAGCCAAGGGATCCGATTAGCGGTGGGGGAGGAGCAGTTCTTC. Protein: CASSQGIRLAVGEEQFF.

The chain links TRBV14 to TRBJ1-4, with D perhaps TRBD1 (5 bases). CDR3 length: 16 residues. V was trimmed by 2 bases and J by 0 bases, leaving 10 bases between them. Germline CDR1 and CDR2: SGHDN and FVKESK. The CDR3 loop is CASSQLDTSTNEKLFF. The CDR3, as DNA: TGTGCCAGCAGCCAACTGGACACTTCAACTAATGAAAAACTGTTTTTT. The whole variable domain, remainder taken from reference TRBV14 and TRBJ1-4, is EAGVTQFPSHSVIEKGQTVTLRCDPISGHDNLYWYRRVMGKEIKFLLHFVKESKQDESGMPNNRFLAERTGGTYSTLKVQPAELEDSGVYFCASSQLDTSTNEKLFFGSGTQLSVL.

This clone came up a few times. The rearrangement joins TRBV25-1 to TRBJ2-7, with D maybe TRBD2 (5 bases). CDR1 and CDR2 (germline): MGHDK, SYGVNS. The V and J ends lost 4 bases and 3 bases respectively, with 13 bases between them. The CDR3 sequence is 14 residues long. CDR3 sequence (DNA): TGTGCCAGCAGTGCCATCGGGATTTTCTACGAGCAGTACTTC. Translated, it gives CASSAIGIFYEQYF.

The chain has TRBV30 and TRBJ1-2, with 9 bases identical to TRBD1. CDR3 length: 14 amino acids. V shed 6 bases and J 5 bases; nucleotides not matched to a gene: 10. CDR1 GTSNPN and CDR2 SVGIG come from the germline V gene (reference sequence). CDR3 protein: CACPPTGGGYGYTF. The CDR3 DNA reads TGTGCCTGCCCCCCGACAGGGGGGGGGTATGGCTACACCTTC.

The rearrangement joins TRBV5-5 to TRBJ2-3; TRBD2 matches 12 bases. The CDR3 extends over 15 amino acids. Germline V CDR1 and CDR2: SGHKS, YYEKEE (reference sequence). Germline trimming cut 7 bases from V and 4 bases from J; bases unmatched to any gene: 7. CDR3 nucleotide sequence: TGTGCCAGCGGCGCTCTAGCGGGGGGGCCAGATACGCAGTATTTT. Amino acid sequence: CASGALAGGPDTQYF.

The chain carries TRBV30 and TRBJ2-7; D unresolved. This CDR3 has 14 amino acids. The V gene's germline CDR1 is GTSNPN and CDR2 SVGIG (reference sequence). V was pared by 4 bases and J by 0 bases, with 13 bases between. The CDR3 loop reads CAWKAVRSSYEQYF. The DNA for the CDR3 is TGTGCCTGGAAGGCGGTGAGGAGCTCCTACGAGCAGTACTTC.

The chain uses TRBV19 and TRBJ1-1; no definite D call. V gave up 6 bases and J gave up 2 bases, with 13 bases separating them. Germline V gene lookup returns CDR1 LNHDA and CDR2 SQIVND (reference sequence). The CDR3 length is 14 residues. CDR3 sequence reads: CASRRGSSNTEAFF. The DNA of the CDR3 is TGTGCCAGTAGAAGAGGGAGCTCTAACACTGAAGCTTTCTTT.

The chain uses TRBV11-2 and TRBJ2-5; TRBD2 agrees at 8 bases. Germline CDR1 and CDR2: SGHAT and FQNNGV. CDR3 length: 14 residues. The ends lost 5 bases at V and 4 bases at J; junction bases unmatched: 6. The CDR3 DNA is TGTGCCAGCAGCCTACAACTAGCGGTAGAGACCCAGTACTTC. Amino acids: CASSLQLAVETQYF.

This chain links TRBV24-1 with TRBJ2-1, with 7 bases fitting TRBD2. In germline, CDR1 is KGHDR, CDR2 SFDVKD. Germline trimming cut 5 bases from V and 12 bases from J; bases unmatched to any gene: 18. The CDR3 is 16 residues long. Here the CDR3 reads CATSAPEGTTEEGQFF. The CDR3 bases are TGTGCCACCAGTGCCCCCGAAGGGACTACCGAGGAGGGGCAGTTCTTC.